These T cell receptor beta chains were read from a single sample in a study of blood T cell repertoires in COVID-19. The protocol was immunoSEQ multiplex PCR, while the TCRdb copy is restricted to in-frame clones and leaves out a portion. The repertoire holds roughly 380,000 clones, about 88% seen once, with roughly 1.4% in the top ten. The source material was peripheral blood. The receptors originated from a woman between 35 and 50 years old with COVID-19, enrolled during active disease. Both conserved end residues are part of each CDR3. A D gene is named only where the DNA matches it firmly. Clone size is not always given. Where it is, it says once, few, many or a class for expanded clones.

clone_size | j_call | v_call | d_call | cdr3_aa | cdr3_nt
NA | TRBJ2-5 | TRBV7-8 | TRBD2 | CASSLEGLAGALRQETQYF | TGTGCCAGCAGCTTAGAAGGCCTAGCGGGGGCCCTTCGGCAAGAGACCCAGTACTTC
NA | TRBJ1-4 | TRBV5-4 | TRBD1 | CASSLQGGTNEKLFF | TGTGCCAGCAGCTTACAGGGGGGCACTAATGAAAAACTGTTTTTT
NA | TRBJ2-1 | TRBV15 | NA | CATSRDLRFGHKQFF | TGTGCCACCAGCAGAGATCTGAGGTTCGGACACAAGCAGTTCTTC
NA | TRBJ2-1 | TRBV7-9 | TRBD1 | CASSPRGTGALNEQFF | TGTGCCAGCAGCCCACGAGGGACAGGGGCACTTAATGAGCAGTTCTTC
NA | TRBJ2-1 | TRBV11-2 | NA | CASSLALQRSGNEQFF | TGTGCCAGCAGCTTAGCTCTTCAAAGGTCGGGGAATGAGCAGTTCTTC
NA | TRBJ2-1 | TRBV7-3 | NA | CASSSSSLAGGDNEQFF | TGTGCCAGCAGCTCCAGCTCCTTGGCTGGAGGGGACAATGAGCAGTTCTTC
NA | TRBJ1-6 | TRBV5-6 | NA | CASSTGTGSYNSPLHF | TGTGCCAGCTCCACCGGTACGGGGTCCTATAATTCACCCCTCCACTTT
few | TRBJ1-1 | TRBV7-9 | NA | CASSPPGSYVGNTEAFF | TGTGCCAGCAGCCCCCCCGGGTCATATGTTGGAAACACTGAAGCTTTCTTT
NA | TRBJ1-6 | TRBV13 | NA | CASSNNKPLHF | TGTGCCAGCAGCAACAACAAACCCCTCCACTTT
once | TRBJ2-2 | TRBV6-5 | NA | CASSYSNRGGELFF | TGTGCCAGCAGTTACTCGAACCGCGGCGGGGAGCTGTTTTTT
NA | TRBJ1-1 | TRBV9 | TRBD1 | CASSPMGQYTEAFF | TGTGCCAGCAGCCCTATGGGACAGTACACTGAAGCTTTCTTT
NA | TRBJ2-2 | TRBV28 | TRBD1 | CASSNPDRGATGELFF | TGTGCCAGCAGTAATCCGGACAGGGGGGCCACCGGGGAGCTGTTTTTT
NA | TRBJ1-1 | TRBV6-5 | NA | CASSTAGWVTEAFF | TGTGCCAGCAGCACAGCAGGGTGGGTCACTGAAGCTTTCTTT
once | TRBJ2-7 | TRBV5-4 | TRBD2 | CASSLAGAGGAGEQYF | TGTGCCAGCAGCTTGGCCGGGGCGGGAGGGGCCGGCGAGCAGTACTTC